The entry below describes one T cell receptor beta chain. Its specificity is unknown. PCR employed 60 Vbeta and 13 Jbeta primers. Libraries were prepared by immunoSEQ multiplex PCR; TCRdb keeps only in-frame clonotypes and omits some of them. The table records roughly 110,000 clones, over 60% of them present only once. The CDR3 is 13 amino acids. Germline CDR1 is LNHDA and CDR2 is SQIVND (reference sequence). V lost 11 bases to trimming and J lost 5 bases; unmatched junction nucleotides: 9. The record originates from a study of cytomegalovirus exposure and HLA in healthy donors. The study's findings and limits: Owing to their indistinguishability, certain V segments, notably TRBV6-2 and TRBV6-3, were excluded. Among CMV-associated TCR beta chains, most appeared HLA-restricted in a later analysis.

This receptor was identified in a woman aged 45 to 65 in good health and CMV-seropositive. The specimen was PBMCs. The chain is built from TRBV19 and TRBJ2-3; TRBD1 matches 8 bases. This CDR3 reads CASGGPLRDTQYF. The CDR3 DNA is TGTGCCTCAGGGGGCCCGCTGAGAGATACGCAGTATTTT.